This paragraph reports one T cell receptor (beta chain). Its specificity is not known. Trimming cost V 6 bases and J 3 bases; bases outside gene matches: 10. The CDR3 runs 16 residues. CDR1 is KGHSH and CDR2 is LQKENI in the germline V gene. The primer mix had 60 Vbeta and 13 Jbeta primers. Data came from immunoSEQ multiplex PCR; TCRdb stores just in-frame clones and leaves some out. Here the sample table reports about 150,000 clones. The data belong to a study of cytomegalovirus exposure and HLA in healthy donors. Study context: Of the donors genotyped, approximately 430 in all, 80% to 85% fell in the Caucasian-associated ancestry cluster. General study points: Earlier analysis looked at TCR beta V segments, and most were productive about 87% or about 30% of the time.

The chain has TRBV18 and TRBJ2-7; TRBD2 agrees at 11 bases. Sequenced: PBMCs. This clonotype originated in a woman aged 45-60 years in good health and CMV-seronegative. The DNA of the CDR3 is TGTGCCAGCTCCCCCAGGTCTACTAGCGGGAGCTACGAGCAGTACTTC. This translates into CASSPRSTSGSYEQYF.